These 30 T cell receptor beta chains were all obtained from the same sample, sequenced in a study of blood T cell repertoires in COVID-19. Produced via immunoSEQ multiplex PCR; TCRdb's table is partial and in-frame only. The top ten hold approximately 2% of the sample, which has around 37,000 clones, 70% to 90% seen once. The material sequenced was peripheral blood. The receptor source for this set is a human donor in a cohort sampled during active COVID-19.

V and J are TRBV15 and TRBJ1-5; 11 bases are a match to TRBD1. Germline V gene sequence: CDR1 LNHNV, CDR2 YYDKDF (reference sequence). Trimming took 3 bases from V and 0 from J; bases not matched to a gene: 1. This CDR3 comprises 16 residues. In DNA, the CDR3 is TGTGCCACCAGCAGGGGGACAGGGGGTAGCAATCAGCCCCAGCATTTT. It is translated as CATSRGTGGSNQPQHF.

The V call is TRBV19, the J call TRBJ2-7, with 8 bases identical to TRBD2. V dropped 0 bases and J dropped 2; count of bases not matched to a gene: 6. CDR3 size: 16 residues. Germline-derived CDR1 and CDR2 are LNHDA and SQIVND (reference sequence). The chain's CDR3 is CASSIDLGTSPYEQYF. The CDR3 DNA is TGTGCCAGTAGTATAGATCTAGGGACTAGTCCCTACGAGCAGTACTTC.

This clone was counted once. The chain couples TRBV30 to TRBJ1-1; TRBD1 might be the D (5 bases). Germline V lookup: CDR1 GTSNPN, CDR2 SVGIG (reference sequence). Trimming took off 3 bases at V and 4 bases at J, with 6 bases between the two ends. The CDR3 covers 11 residues. CDR3 nucleotides: TGTGCCTGGAGCAGGGTCACTGAAGCTTTCTTT. Residues: CAWSRVTEAFF.

The V and J genes are TRBV9 and TRBJ2-2; 9 nucleotides match TRBD1. CDR3 length: 18 amino acids. V was clipped by 0 bases and J by 4 bases; unmatched bases: 10. Germline CDR1 reads SGDLS; CDR2 reads YYNGEE. The DNA of the CDR3 is TGTGCCAGCAGCGTAGCTTCGGGACAGGGAGGTGGCACCGGGGAGCTGTTTTTT. This sequence encodes CASSVASGQGGGTGELFF.

The chain joins TRBV6-5 to TRBJ2-2; 9 bases are shared with TRBD2. The trim removed 3 bases at V and 0 bases at J, leaving 2 bases unmatched. This CDR3 spans 16 amino acids. From germline, CDR1 is MNHEY and CDR2 SVGAGI. The chain's CDR3 is CASSYLAGANTGELFF. The CDR3 region has the DNA TGTGCCAGCAGTTATTTAGCGGGGGCGAACACCGGGGAGCTGTTTTTT.

This rearrangement joins TRBV27 to TRBJ2-3; D may be TRBD2 (6 bases). The CDR3 is made up of 14 amino acids. V was clipped by 4 bases and J by 3 bases, with 11 bases between them. CDR1 and CDR2 (germline): MNHEY, SMNVEV (reference sequence). The DNA of the CDR3 is TGTGCCAGCAGTTACCGGGACTTTACAGATACGCAGTATTTT. Translating gives CASSYRDFTDTQYF.

The chain links TRBV4-1 to TRBJ2-7; tentatively, D is TRBD1 (6 bases). The CDR3 consists of 16 residues. Germline CDR1 reads MGHRA; CDR2 reads YSYEKL. V was trimmed by 3 bases and J by 5 bases, leaving 20 bases between them. The CDR3: CASSHLGTSLSHEQYF. CDR3 DNA sequence: TGCGCCAGCAGCCACCTCGGGACATCATTATCCCACGAGCAGTACTTC.

The V and J genes are TRBV2 and TRBJ1-1; tentative D call: TRBD1 (6 bases). Germline lookup yields CDR1 SNHLY and CDR2 FYNNEI. The CDR3 spans 13 residues. The V and J ends lost 5 bases and 5 bases respectively, with 12 bases between them. CDR3 residues: CASSPRGGTEAFF. In nucleotides, the CDR3 is TGTGCCAGCAGTCCCAGGGGTGGGACTGAAGCTTTCTTT.

The rearrangement joins TRBV27 to TRBJ1-1; D might be TRBD1 (5 bases). Germline V lookup: CDR1 MNHEY, CDR2 SMNVEV (reference sequence). Trimming took off 2 bases at V and 3 bases at J, with 13 bases between the two ends. The CDR3 is 15 amino acids. CDR3 coding DNA: TGTGCCAGCAGTTTAGCCGGCGGGGGTGACACTGAAGCTTTCTTT. Translating it yields CASSLAGGGDTEAFF.

This chain uses TRBV6-1 with TRBJ2-5, with 12 positions matching TRBD2. The length of the CDR3 is 17 residues. The V gene's germline CDR1 is MNHNS and CDR2 SASEGT. V lost 1 base, J lost 9 bases, and 12 bases stayed unmatched. The CDR3 is CASSEGTSGNPRFAQYF. In DNA form, the CDR3 reads TGTGCCAGCAGTGAAGGGACTAGCGGGAACCCACGTTTTGCCCAGTACTTC.

This clone was found once. This same CDR3 is encoded by further DNA sequences in the sample. The chain is built from TRBV7-8 and TRBJ1-1, with a weak D call TRBD1 (5 bases). The CDR3 runs to 11 residues. V gave up 2 bases and J gave up 10 bases, with 8 bases separating them. Germline values: CDR1 SGHVS, CDR2 FQNEAQ. CDR3 nucleotides: TGTGCCAGCAGCTTACGGGGGGGAGCTTTCTTT. It translates to CASSLRGGAFF.

The gene calls are TRBV3-1 (or the pseudogene TRBV3-2) and TRBJ2-5; possibly TRBD1 for D (6 bases). Germline V lookup: CDR1 LGHDT, CDR2 YNNKEL (reference sequence). The CDR3 consists of 13 residues. Trimming removed 10 bases at V and 3 bases at J, with 15 bases between. The CDR3 loop reads CATSLDREETQYF. CDR3 bases: TGTGCCACCTCCCTGGACAGAGAAGAGACCCAGTACTTC.

This sequence joins TRBV5-1 and TRBJ2-1; 7 bases agree with TRBD2. Per germline, CDR1 SGHRS and CDR2 YFSETQ. The CDR3 extends over 13 amino acids. J gave up 7 bases and V 3 bases, and 4 bases lay outside the gene matches. CDR3 in amino acids: CASSSGTINEQFF. CDR3 DNA: TGCGCCAGCAGCTCCGGGACTATAAATGAGCAGTTCTTC. The whole variable domain, filled in from reference TRBV5-1 and TRBJ2-1, reads KAGVTQTPRYLIKTRGQQVTLSCSPISGHRSVSWYQQTPGQGLQFLFEYFSETQRNKGNFPGRFSGRQFSNSRSEMNVSTLELGDSALYLCASSSGTINEQFFGPGTRLTVL.

This clone was detected a few times. The chain carries TRBV2 and TRBJ1-5, with D possibly being TRBD1 (5 bases). The germline V gene has CDR1 SNHLY and CDR2 FYNNEI. The ends were cut back, 3 bases at V and 5 bases at J, with 11 bases in the middle. The CDR3 is 14 residues long. The CDR3 coding sequence is TGTGCCAGCAGTGAGTGGTCCAGGGATCAGCCCCAGCATTTT. Its protein is CASSEWSRDQPQHF.

The chain links TRBV2 to TRBJ2-2; D is unresolved. The CDR3 is made up of 14 amino acids. Germline lookup yields CDR1 SNHLY and CDR2 FYNNEI. V dropped 7 bases and J dropped 3 bases, with 12 bases sitting between them. The CDR3: CASKDGSHTGELFF. DNA of the CDR3: TGTGCCAGCAAAGATGGTAGCCACACCGGGGAGCTGTTTTTT.

The CDR3 region is CASSPRRGTGDTEAFF. The CDR3, as DNA: TGTGCCAGCTCACCACGCAGGGGGACAGGGGATACTGAAGCTTTCTTT. The chain links TRBV18 to TRBJ1-1; 10 positions agree with TRBD1. CDR3 size: 16 residues. CDR1 and CDR2 (germline): KGHSH, LQKENI. V lost 1 base and J lost 5; bases outside the gene matches: 7.

CDR3 residues: CASTKTRGGPYEQYF. CDR3 nucleotide sequence: TGTGCCAGCACCAAAACGCGGGGAGGACCCTACGAGCAGTACTTC. The genes are TRBV2 and TRBJ2-7; possibly TRBD2 for D (6 bases). This CDR3 has 15 residues. Trimming removed 7 bases from V and 2 bases from J, with 18 bases in between. Germline V gene data show CDR1 as SNHLY and CDR2 as FYNNEI. Combining the CDR3 with reference TRBV2 and TRBJ2-7 gives the whole variable domain EPEVTQTPSHQVTQMGQEVILRCVPISNHLYFYWYRQILGQKVEFLVSFYNNEISEKSEIFDDQFSVERPDGSNFTLKIRSTKLEDSAMYFCASTKTRGGPYEQYFGPGTRLTVT.

The rearrangement uses TRBV5-4 and TRBJ2-3; TRBD2 is a possible D gene (5 bases). CDR3 length equals 16 residues. V shed 4 bases and J shed 5 bases, with 20 bases lying between them. The V gene's germline CDR1 is SGHNT and CDR2 YYREEE (reference sequence). CDR3 sequence reads: CASSTGSSPREDTQYF. CDR3 in DNA: TGTGCCAGCAGCACGGGGTCATCACCAAGGGAAGATACGCAGTATTTT.

This chain connects TRBV6-4 to TRBJ1-5; 7 bases align to TRBD1. Germline lookup yields CDR1 MRHNA and CDR2 SNTAGT. V lost 2 bases, J lost 5 bases, and 12 bases stayed unmatched. There are 17 residues in the CDR3. The CDR3 DNA sequence: TGTGCCAGCAGTGACCTCGTGACGGGACAGCTGGATCAGCCCCAGCATTTT. This translates into CASSDLVTGQLDQPQHF.

The V and J genes are TRBV5-4 and TRBJ1-2; possibly TRBD1 for D (5 bases). The V gene's germline CDR1 is SGHNT and CDR2 YYREEE (reference sequence). This CDR3 has 15 residues. Trimming took off 0 bases at V and 5 bases at J, with 14 bases between the two ends. CDR3 DNA: TGTGCCAGCAGCTTGGGGGGCGGCCCCCGTTATGGCTACACCTTC. Translation gives CASSLGGGPRYGYTF.

The chain links TRBV9 to TRBJ1-4, with TRBD1 matching over 7 bases. Germline assignment: CDR1 SGDLS and CDR2 YYNGEE. The CDR3 consists of 15 residues. V shed 4 bases, J shed 5 bases, and the junction held 8 bases outside the gene matches. The DNA of the CDR3 is TGTGCCAGCAGCTCCTCGCAGGGGGTGAATGAAAAACTGTTTTTT. This translates into CASSSSQGVNEKLFF.

The CDR3 nucleotides read TGTGCCAGCAGCCCAAGACTAGCGGGGGACACAGATACGCAGTATTTT. Its protein is CASSPRLAGDTDTQYF. J is TRBJ2-3 and V is TRBV7-9, with 12 bases matching TRBD2. The CDR3 consists of 16 residues. Losses at the gene ends were 5 bases for V and 2 bases for J; bases not matched to a gene: 5. CDR1 and CDR2 (germline): SEHNR, FQNEAQ (reference sequence).

The V gene is TRBV6-4, the J gene TRBJ1-6; D uncertain. The CDR3 length is 13 residues. The germline gives CDR1 MRHNA, CDR2 SNTAGT. V was shortened by 6 bases and J by 6 bases, with 9 bases between the two germline ends. In DNA form, the CDR3 reads TGTGCCAGCAGGGAGACTTCTAATTCACCCCTCCACTTT. It yields the protein CASRETSNSPLHF.

This chain uses TRBV15 with TRBJ2-1; a possible D gene is TRBD1 (6 bases). Trimming took 2 bases from V and 10 from J, leaving 12 bases between them. Germline CDR1 LNHNV, CDR2 YYDKDF (reference sequence). The CDR3 totals 13 residues. This CDR3 reads CATSRTLTGEQFF. CDR3 sequence (DNA): TGTGCCACCAGCAGAACCCTTACAGGGGAGCAGTTCTTC.

This clone is classed as medium-sized (0.01 to 0.1%). The chain recombines TRBV19 with TRBJ2-7; 7 bases are shared with TRBD1. The CDR3 sequence is 12 residues long. Germline-derived CDR1 and CDR2 are LNHDA and SQIVND (reference sequence). The V segment lost 10 bases and the J segment 1 base; nucleotides outside the gene matches: 4. The CDR3 DNA is TGTGCCACTAAGGGACAGTCCTACGAGCAGTACTTC. Translated: CATKGQSYEQYF.

The chain couples TRBV7-9 to TRBJ2-5; D may be TRBD2 (5 bases). Trimming left V 4 bases short and J 5 bases short, with 17 bases between. CDR1 is SEHNR and CDR2 is FQNEAQ in the germline V gene (reference sequence). The CDR3 loop spans 15 amino acids. CDR3 sequence: CASSSPTTPRETQYF. The CDR3 DNA sequence: TGTGCCAGCAGCTCACCGACTACACCGAGGGAGACCCAGTACTTC.

Here the CDR3 DNA reads TGTGCCAGCAGCCCGGGACAAGACTATGGCTACACCTTC. Amino acid sequence: CASSPGQDYGYTF. The rearrangement joins TRBV7-9 to TRBJ1-2, with a possible D match to TRBD1 (6 bases). This CDR3 has 13 residues. CDR1 and CDR2 (germline): SEHNR, FQNEAQ (reference sequence). The V and J ends lost 5 bases and 3 bases respectively, with 10 bases between them.

The chain links TRBV7-9 to TRBJ2-1; TRBD2 matches at 9 bases. The CDR3 is 15 residues long. V was pared by 6 bases and J by 4 bases, with 7 bases of the junction left unmatched. CDR1 and CDR2 from the germline V gene are SEHNR and FQNEAQ (reference sequence). CDR3 amino acids: CASSEGLARYNEQFF. The CDR3 nucleotides read TGTGCCAGCAGTGAGGGACTAGCAAGATACAATGAGCAGTTCTTC. Full variable domain (remainder filled in from reference TRBV7-9 and TRBJ2-1): DTGVSQNPRHKITKRGQNVTFRCDPISEHNRLYWYRQTLGQGPEFLTYFQNEAQLEKSRLLSDRFSAERPKGSFSTLEIQRTEQGDSAMYLCASSEGLARYNEQFFGPGTRLTVL.

This sequence joins TRBV5-5 and TRBJ1-4; the D gene is possibly TRBD1 (5 bases). Trimming left V 0 bases short and J 0 bases short, with 15 bases between. This CDR3 contains 18 residues. From germline, CDR1 is SGHKS and CDR2 YYEKEE (reference sequence). CDR3 protein: CASSLAGPEPATNEKLFF. The CDR3 DNA reads as TGTGCCAGCAGCTTGGCAGGGCCGGAACCTGCAACTAATGAAAAACTGTTTTTT.

This clone occurred once. This sequence joins TRBV2 and TRBJ1-2; perhaps TRBD1 as D (6 bases). The CDR3 has 11 amino acids. V lost 4 bases and J 12 bases, leaving 12 bases between the germline ends. Germline assignment: CDR1 SNHLY and CDR2 FYNNEI. CDR3 coding DNA: TGTGCCAGCAGTGTCGCAGGGGCTAACACCTTC. It is translated as CASSVAGANTF.